Listed below are T cell receptor beta chains from one sample, sequenced in a study of cytomegalovirus exposure and HLA in healthy donors. Profiling relied on immunoSEQ multiplex PCR, and the TCRdb table lists in-frame clones only, not all of them. The data contain 140,000 to 150,000 clones, more than 75% of them singletons. Sequencing was performed on PBMCs. The receptors derive from a female donor in good health and CMV-seronegative. CDR3s include the opening cysteine and the closing phenylalanine or tryptophan. Fields, in order: V gene, CDR3 length, J gene, clone size, CDR3 protein. Clone size is given for some rows only: seen once, a few or many times, or a class if the clone is expanded.

TRBV2	14	TRBJ2-5	NA	CASSEIGVQETQYF
TRBV9	15	TRBJ2-1	NA	CASSAGVAAYNEQFF
TRBV5-1	17	TRBJ2-2	NA	CASSFQPGQGINGELFF
TRBV6-1	21	TRBJ2-4	NA	CASSESHSGRAGPLAKNIQYF
TRBV7-2	13	TRBJ1-6	NA	CASSQTGDSPLHF
TRBV6-5	13	TRBJ2-2	NA	CASSKLGTGELFF
TRBV14	16	TRBJ2-1	NA	CASSLLGSGGYNEQFF
TRBV7-8	15	TRBJ2-1	NA	CASSPPGQLLNEQFF
TRBV28	17	TRBJ1-2	NA	CASSLWVRGNPNYGYTF
TRBV2	15	TRBJ2-7	few	CASRSSGVLSYEQYF
TRBV27	16	TRBJ1-2	NA	CASSFGSSRGGKGYTF
TRBV30	13	TRBJ1-5	NA	CAWSIRGNQPQHF
TRBV29-1	13	TRBJ2-1	NA	CSVRTGGRREQFF
TRBV5-4	15	TRBJ2-1	NA	CASSLVGGANNEQFF
TRBV1	17	TRBJ2-1	NA	CTSSHASSGGIIYEQFF
TRBV6-1	15	TRBJ2-7	NA	CASSEMQVSSYEQYF
TRBV6-1	13	TRBJ2-5	NA	CASRLTGGETQYF
TRBV29-1	15	TRBJ1-1	few	CSVEVLGTGRTEAFF
TRBV28	12	TRBJ1-2	few	CASSPGTLGYTF
TRBV28	16	TRBJ1-5	NA	CASSFRTFGVGQPQHF
TRBV7-9	14	TRBJ1-4	NA	CASSLGGVEEKLFF
TRBV19	15	TRBJ2-5	NA	CASSIGGTRQETQYF
TRBV7-9	14	TRBJ1-1	NA	CASSLYNKNTEAFF